A selection of T cell receptor beta chains follows, all from one sample in a study of cytomegalovirus exposure and HLA in healthy donors. Only in-frame clones appear in the TCRdb table, and some are missing; sequencing was by immunoSEQ multiplex PCR. The sample consists of over 80,000 clones, around 84% of them appearing once. The source material was PBMCs. These receptors came from a woman aged 35 to 49 in good health and CMV-seronegative. CDR3s include the opening cysteine and the closing phenylalanine or tryptophan. D genes are given only for firm matches. Size is omitted from some rows. Given values are once, few, many or a class for expanded clones.

>TRBV27|TRBJ2-7|-|-
CASSLQASDTYEQYF
TGTGCCAGCAGTTTACAGGCTAGCGACACCTACGAGCAGTACTTC
>TRBV5-4|TRBJ1-2|once|-
CASSLGGLDYGYTF
TGTGCCAGCAGCTTGGGGGGACTCGACTATGGCTACACCTTC
>TRBV11-2|TRBJ1-6|-|-
CASRSSQVSPLHF
TGTGCCAGCAGATCGTCACAAGTTTCACCCCTCCACTTT
>TRBV28|TRBJ1-3|-|-
CASSIPGVTGNTIYF
TGTGCCAGCAGTATCCCCGGGGTTACTGGAAACACCATATATTTT
>TRBV27|TRBJ1-1|-|-
CASSHTWETEAFF
TGTGCCAGCAGCCACACTTGGGAGACTGAAGCTTTCTTT
>TRBV28|TRBJ1-4|-|TRBD1
CASSSYRGVEKLFF
TGTGCCAGCAGTTCGTACAGGGGAGTAGAAAAACTGTTTTTT
>TRBV7-8|TRBJ2-1|-|-
CASSFRLVGAYNEQFF
TGTGCCAGCAGCTTCCGATTAGTGGGGGCTTACAATGAGCAGTTCTTC
>TRBV28|TRBJ1-5|-|TRBD1
CASSYVGGLTNQPQHF
TGTGCCAGCAGCTATGTAGGGGGCCTTACGAATCAGCCCCAGCATTTT
>TRBV28|TRBJ1-5|-|-
CASSRNGGNQPQHF
TGTGCCAGCAGCCGTAACGGAGGCAATCAGCCCCAGCATTTT
>TRBV7-9|TRBJ2-1|-|-
CASRPGSTYNEQFF
TGTGCCAGCAGGCCCGGGAGTACTTACAATGAGCAGTTCTTC
>TRBV7-9|TRBJ2-5|-|-
CASRRTALGGETQYF
TGTGCCAGCAGGCGGACCGCGTTGGGAGGCGAGACCCAGTACTTC
>TRBV6-5|TRBJ2-3|-|-
CASKVIREYYTQYF
TGTGCCAGCAAGGTCATCCGGGAGTACTATACGCAGTATTTT
>TRBV5-1|TRBJ2-7|-|TRBD2
CASSFGLAGTSSYEQYF
TGCGCCAGCAGCTTTGGACTAGCGGGGACTTCCTCCTACGAGCAGTACTTC
>TRBV4-1|TRBJ2-1|few|TRBD2
CASSQGTRVIEQFF
TGCGCCAGCAGCCAAGGGACTAGAGTAATTGAGCAGTTCTTC
>TRBV5-8|TRBJ1-1|-|-
CASSSEVRGGDTEAFF
TGTGCCAGCAGCTCCGAGGTCCGGGGGGGTGATACTGAAGCTTTCTTT
>TRBV14|TRBJ2-2|-|TRBD2
CASSQDRGGRENTGELFF
TGTGCCAGCAGCCAAGATCGGGGCGGGAGAGAAAACACCGGGGAGCTGTTTTTT
>TRBV7-8|TRBJ2-6|-|-
CASSLDSSGANVLTF
TGTGCCAGCAGCTTGGACAGCTCTGGGGCCAACGTCCTGACTTTC
>TRBV4-2|TRBJ2-1|-|TRBD2
CASSPGLAGVLEQFF
TGTGCCAGCAGCCCGGGACTAGCGGGAGTCCTTGAGCAGTTCTTC
>TRBV2|TRBJ1-1|-|-
CATARDFEAFF
TGTGCCACCGCGAGGGATTTTGAAGCTTTCTTT
>TRBV5-1|TRBJ1-2|-|-
CASSLTNSNYGYTF
TGCGCCAGCAGCTTGACAAATTCTAACTATGGCTACACCTTC
>TRBV28|TRBJ2-6|-|-
CASSPPGGTGANVLTF
TGTGCCAGCAGTCCCCCAGGGGGGACTGGGGCCAACGTCCTGACTTTC
>TRBV5-1|TRBJ2-1|-|TRBD2
CASSQRTSGTYNEQFF
TGCGCCAGCAGCCAACGGACTAGCGGGACCTACAATGAGCAGTTCTTC
>TRBV11-2|TRBJ1-2|-|-
CASSLDPAGGYGYTF
TGTGCCAGCAGCTTAGATCCGGCCGGGGGCTATGGCTACACCTTC
>TRBV18|TRBJ2-1|-|-
CASSPSGRTNEQFF
TGTGCCAGCTCACCATCAGGGCGCACCAATGAGCAGTTCTTC
>TRBV7-2|TRBJ1-2|-|-
CASSFGGDGYTF
TGTGCCAGCAGCTTCGGGGGGGATGGCTACACCTTC
>TRBV28|TRBJ1-3|-|-
CASSHAVGVRYTIYF
TGTGCCAGCAGCCATGCGGTAGGCGTTCGGTACACCATATATTTT
>TRBV27|TRBJ2-7|-|TRBD2
CASSRGLAGSSYEQYF
TGTGCCAGCAGCCGAGGCCTAGCGGGGAGCTCCTACGAGCAGTACTTC
>TRBV29-1|TRBJ2-5|-|TRBD2
CSVGRHVGGVLKETQYF
TGCAGCGTTGGCCGACATGTCGGGGGGGTTCTAAAAGAGACCCAGTACTTC
>TRBV6-1|TRBJ2-7|few|-
CASTLGPSSYEQYF
TGTGCCAGCACCCTAGGCCCCAGTTCCTACGAGCAGTACTTC